This TCR beta chain stems from a study of human T cells and chemical hapten exposure listed by TCRdb under 2021. Some background on the complete study: For sensitization, 2% DPC in acetone was applied to a 2 cm by 2 cm area of upper inner arm skin. Throughout the study period of about 23 weeks, patients also received therapeutic DPC doses to the scalp every week. Patch testing on the upper back used Finn chambers containing 0.01% DPC, with scoring done after 6 days according to International Contact Dermatitis Research Group standards. Alopecia areata with under or over 50% scalp involvement, alopecia totalis and alopecia universalis were represented in the patient cohort, which was mostly female. Libraries were pooled for sequencing, and variation in per-sample TCR yields was attributed mainly to small differences in library volumes within the pool. In alopecia patients, the study followed how the peripheral blood TCR repertoire changed in vivo over primary and secondary sensitization to diphenylcyclopropenone (DPC), a hapten. Blood samples were taken from patients before sensitization (week 0) and at 2, 6 and about 24 weeks after DPC sensitization. For TCR sequencing, blood came from about 29 alopecia patients at anywhere from one to four time points (pre-sensitization, 2, 6 and 24 weeks). What the authors observed across the whole study: Patch test score was positively correlated with the number of PT1 expanded TCRs, with significance at thresholds 8, 16 and 32 but not at 4. DPC sensitization did not change the number of TCRs with a frequency above 1 in 1000, and there was no evidence of changes in global repertoire structure. Repeated subsampling changed both the strength of the expansion versus patch-test correlation and the threshold at which that correlation became significant. Because every patient had alopecia, a presumed autoimmune disease, the patients' immune response might differ from that of healthy individuals. Compared with pre-sensitization or healthy control sets, expanded TCRs formed significantly more large CDR3 similarity clusters, which is consistent with antigen-driven responses.

This clonotype was seen many times. Its antigen is not yet known. No clone much larger than this one lies a single base away; base qualities are absent. Receptor amplification or capture employed RACE. The sequencer was a NextSeq 500. During library preparation, unique molecular identifiers were attached to individual cDNA molecules so that TCRs could be counted in a quantitative, reproducible way. Both TCR alpha and TCR beta chains were sequenced from each blood RNA sample. As for how the authors treated the data: A median of around 100,000 TCRs per sample was observed, with a range of about 20,000 to 750,000. V, J and CDR3 annotation of the TCR reads was carried out using the Decombinator software suite. For PS versus PT1 abundance plots, all samples were subsampled to the same number of TCRs (28,000). Expanded TCRs were defined as absent before sensitization and observed at least eight times at the 2-week time point. In TCRdb, the public reads were trimmed at Q25 with fastp and aligned with MiXCR, with productive beta chains retained. A single entry per CDR3 protein holds the most common genes and DNA from its merged rows. These V and J calls are TCRdb output, not the study's own analysis. The sample table shows a few hundred thousand distinct CDR3 sequences, and about 6% are seen once. The top ten hold 4.5% to 6% of the sample.

The time point label of this sample denotes: patch test 2, 6 weeks after DPC sensitization. The sample's treatment or condition label, in plain terms: therapeutic diphenylcyclopropenone sensitization with weekly scalp DPC. At every patch-test visit, the blood draw took place before the patch test was put on. Patients were considered eligible if aged 18 to 70, diagnosed with alopecia and deemed suitable for DPC therapy, and patients were excluded if pregnant. Total RNA was extracted from unfractionated whole blood that had been collected in Tempus Blood RNA tubes. The source material was whole blood, sampled in connection with sensitization to the hapten diphenylcyclopropenone (DPC). This clonotype originated in a woman aged 18 to 35 with alopecia areata. Some clones in this sample may be carry-over from other donors' samples.

In nucleotide form, the sequence is TGTGCCAGCAGGGCGGACAGGGAGCATGAAAAACTGTTTTTT. Translated, it gives CASRADREHEKLFF. The sequence links TRBV2 to TRBJ1-4, with TRBD1 matching 8 junction bases. According to the germline V gene, CDR1 reads SNHLY and CDR2 reads FYNNEI. V and J are trimmed by 6 bases and 6 bases, and the gene matches miss 6 bases of the junction. Including the terminal cysteine and phenylalanine, the CDR3 comprises 14 residues. Just the 42-base CDR3 DNA is kept, in frame starting at base 1.